This T cell receptor (beta chain) stems from a study of shared clonotypes between healthy human individuals. At the level of the study: The cohort comprised a couple of women and a few men. Their ages spanned 18 to 49 years. Every donor yielded three CD4 naive, three CD4 memory, two CD8 naive and one CD8 memory plate.

Per the study methods: Quality scores were absent from the junction-only immunoSEQ sequences, so filtering differed. Repertoires were generated with immunoSEQ multiplex PCR, while TCRdb's copy carries only in-frame clones and drops some. V and J calls and clone size are those listed in that table; D and trimming were worked out from the DNA. Of 550,000 to 800,000 clones in the sample, roughly 88% were seen once. Study observations and caveats: The study found approximately 5% of naive CD4 clonotypes shared across a handful of donors.

The germline gives CDR1 LNHDA, CDR2 SQIVND (reference sequence). The CDR3 has 15 residues. With V trimmed by 5 bases and J by 4 bases, 6 bases remained unmatched. In regard to this clone: Antigen specificity is unknown.

The sequencing input was memory CD8+ T cells from PBMCs. As to subset: CD45RO+ cells pooled with CCR7-negative TemRA cells. The chain uses TRBV19 and TRBJ2-7; TRBD2 aligns across 12 bases. The clonotype originates from a man aged 18 to 30 in good health. Some clones in this sample may be carry-over from other donors' samples. CDR3 nucleotide sequence: TGTGCCAGTAGTGCAGGGACTAGCGGGCTATACGAGCAGTACTTC. This gives the protein CASSAGTSGLYEQYF. Filled out from reference TRBV19 and TRBJ2-7, the complete variable domain reads DGGITQSPKYLFRKEGQNVTLSCEQNLNHDAMYWYRQDPGQGLRLIYYSQIVNDFQKGDIAEGYSVSREKKESFPLTVTSAQKNPTAFYLCASSAGTSGLYEQYFGPGTRLTVT.